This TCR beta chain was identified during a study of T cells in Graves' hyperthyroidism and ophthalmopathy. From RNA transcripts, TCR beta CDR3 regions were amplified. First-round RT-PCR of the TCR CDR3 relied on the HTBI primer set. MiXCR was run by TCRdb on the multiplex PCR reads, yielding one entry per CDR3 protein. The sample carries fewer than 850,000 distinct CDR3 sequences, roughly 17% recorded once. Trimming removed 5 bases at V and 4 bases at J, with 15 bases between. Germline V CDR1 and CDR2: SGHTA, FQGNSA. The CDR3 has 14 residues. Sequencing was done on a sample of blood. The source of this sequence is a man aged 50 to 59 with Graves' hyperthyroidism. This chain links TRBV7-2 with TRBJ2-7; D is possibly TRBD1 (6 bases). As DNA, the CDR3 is TGTGCCAGCAGCGAAACAGGGAACTTATACGAGCAGTACTTC. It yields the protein CASSETGNLYEQYF.